This TCR beta chain is drawn from a study of technical replicates of blood from several donors. Clones were sequenced by immunoSEQ multiplex PCR, and TCRdb holds only the in-frame ones, with some missing. The data show about 75,000 clones, approximately 96% seen once. The V gene's germline CDR1 is SGHRS and CDR2 YFSETQ. The CDR3 sequence is 14 residues long. With 0 bases removed from V and 3 bases from J, the gap between germline ends came to 9 bases. The clonotype comes from a human donor in good health. The J gene is TRBJ1-2, the V gene TRBV5-1; D uncertain. Sequencing was performed on T cells isolated from PBMCs. As DNA, the CDR3 is TGCGCCAGCAGCTTGGGGGGAGAGGACTATGGCTACACCTTC. It is translated as CASSLGGEDYGYTF.